Each of the 27 T cell receptor beta chains below was sequenced from the same sample in a study of T cells in Graves' hyperthyroidism and ophthalmopathy. TCR beta CDR3 sequences were amplified from RNA transcripts. TCR CDR3 regions were first amplified by RT-PCR with HTBI primers. One entry per CDR3 protein, called by TCRdb with MiXCR from the multiplex PCR reads. Here the sample spans around 260,000 distinct CDR3 sequences, 20% to 30% being singletons. The sample taken for sequencing was blood. The receptors were gathered from a man aged 35 to 55 with Graves' hyperthyroidism that later progressed to Graves' ophthalmopathy.

This clonotype has only a few counts. This chain uses TRBV5-1 with TRBJ2-5, with 7 bases fitting TRBD1. CDR3 length equals 16 residues. Germline V gene sequence: CDR1 SGHRS, CDR2 YFSETQ. After removal of 3 bases from V and 5 bases from J, the junction contained 13 bases not matched to a gene. The CDR3 protein is CASSYRQGPTGETQYF. CDR3 in DNA: TGCGCCAGCAGCTATAGACAGGGCCCAACTGGCGAGACCCAGTACTTC.

At least ten counts were recorded for this clonotype. The genes are TRBV7-8 and TRBJ1-1; D gene uncertain. This CDR3 region has 15 residues. Trimming took 1 base from V and 3 from J, leaving 12 bases between them. The germline V gene encodes CDR1 SGHVS and CDR2 FQNEAQ. The CDR3 spells CASSLDLVSYTEAFF. For the CDR3, the DNA is TGTGCCAGCAGCTTAGACTTGGTTTCGTACACTGAAGCTTTCTTT.

V usage is TRBV28 and J usage is TRBJ2-5; D is possibly TRBD2 (6 bases). Germline CDR1 and CDR2: MDHEN and SYDVKM. This CDR3 has 13 residues. V gave up 8 bases and J gave up 2 bases, with 12 bases separating them. The CDR3 DNA reads as TGTGCCAGCGGATTAGCGGCGCAAGAGACCCAGTACTTC. Translated, it gives CASGLAAQETQYF.

This clonotype came up many times. V usage is TRBV6-1 and J usage is TRBJ2-7; possible D gene TRBD2, 5 bases. The CDR3 sequence is 11 residues long. V dropped 8 bases and J dropped 5 bases, with 10 bases sitting between them. The germline V gene encodes CDR1 MNHNS and CDR2 SASEGT. CDR3 DNA sequence: TGTGCCAGCGCTACGAGGGACGAGCAGTACTTC. Amino acid sequence: CASATRDEQYF.

This clonotype was counted ten times or more. This chain connects TRBV12-3 or TRBV12-4 to TRBJ1-2; D perhaps matches TRBD1 (6 bases). The CDR3 loop spans 13 amino acids. V was cut by 5 bases and J by 6 bases, with 13 bases left in between. This CDR3 is CASSPDRSHGYTF. The CDR3 DNA is TGTGCCAGCAGTCCTGACAGGTCCCATGGCTACACCTTC.

This clonotype was picked up many times. The gene calls are TRBV6-2 or TRBV6-3 and TRBJ2-4; 10 positions agree with TRBD1. The length of the CDR3 is 17 residues. The V segment lost 1 base and the J segment 2 bases; nucleotides outside the gene matches: 5. The germline V gene encodes CDR1 MNHEY and CDR2 SVGEGT. The chain's CDR3 is CASSYLDRGTPKNIQYF. The CDR3 DNA reads TGTGCCAGCAGTTACTTGGACAGGGGGACACCCAAAAACATTCAGTACTTC.

V is TRBV7-6 and J is TRBJ1-1; possibly TRBD1 for D (5 bases). V lost 5 bases and J lost 6, with 16 bases in between. The germline V gene encodes CDR1 SGHVS and CDR2 FNYEAQ. The CDR3 length is 14 residues. CDR3 bases: TGTGCCAGCAGCATGGGGGGGGGATTGGCTGAAGCTTTCTTT. It codes for CASSMGGGLAEAFF.

The chain recombines TRBV11-1 with TRBJ1-2; D ambiguous. Looked up from germline, CDR1 is SGHAT and CDR2 is FQDESV (reference sequence). The V end lost 5 bases, the J end lost 0 bases, and 16 bases lay between the germline ends. This CDR3 contains 16 residues. In nucleotides, the CDR3 is TGTGCCAGCAGCCAGTACCCGAGGACGACTAACTATGGCTACACCTTC. Its translation is CASSQYPRTTNYGYTF.

V gene TRBV12-3 or TRBV12-4 combines with J gene TRBJ2-7; TRBD2 matches at 11 bases. After removal of 4 bases from V and 3 bases from J, the junction contained 14 bases not matched to a gene. This CDR3 is built from 18 residues. Here the CDR3 DNA reads TGTGCCAGCAGTTCCCCGGGACTAGCGGAACCAAAGGGCTACGAGCAGTACTTC. Its translation: CASSSPGLAEPKGYEQYF.

The rearrangement links TRBV28 to TRBJ2-5, with 7 positions matching TRBD2. In germline, CDR1 is MDHEN, CDR2 SYDVKM. This CDR3 is 16 amino acids long. V lost 3 bases, J lost 4 bases, and 11 bases stayed unmatched. For the CDR3, the DNA is TGTGCCAGCAGTTTGACGGGGAGGGTAGCGGGAGAGACCCAGTACTTC. Translated, it gives CASSLTGRVAGETQYF.

V is TRBV30 and J is TRBJ1-2; D remains unclear. V was shortened by 4 bases and J by 8 bases, with 14 bases between the two germline ends. CDR3 length: 12 residues. The V gene's germline CDR1 is GTSNPN and CDR2 SVGIG (reference sequence). CDR3 DNA: TGTGCCTGGACGCCGACCGCCGCGGGCTACACCTTC. It encodes CAWTPTAAGYTF.

In its sample, this clonotype was seen many times. This chain connects TRBV2 to TRBJ2-7; 10 nucleotides align to TRBD2. The CDR3 is 16 amino acids. The J segment lost 0 bases and the V segment lost 4 bases, leaving 6 bases of the junction unmatched. Germline loops: CDR1 SNHLY, CDR2 FYNNEI. DNA for the CDR3: TGTGCCAGCAGTGTGGGACTAGCGTTTCGCTCCTACGAGCAGTACTTC. Protein: CASSVGLAFRSYEQYF.

This clonotype was observed at least ten times. V gene TRBV6-2 or TRBV6-3 combines with J gene TRBJ2-7; no clear D gene. The CDR3 has 16 residues. The V gene's germline CDR1 is MNHEY and CDR2 SVGEGT. The V end was cut by 6 bases, the J end by 0 bases, with 18 bases between. CDR3 sequence (DNA): TGTGCCAGCAGCCAACCTCGGAAGACCAGCTCCTACGAGCAGTACTTC. This sequence encodes CASSQPRKTSSYEQYF.

The J gene is TRBJ2-7, the V gene TRBV20-1; TRBD2 agrees at 9 bases. Germline CDR1 is DFQATT and CDR2 is SNEGSKA (reference sequence). Trimming at V came to 2 bases and at J to 6 bases, leaving 8 bases not matched to a gene. CDR3 length: 14 amino acids. The CDR3 sequence: CSARTRTSEGEQYF. CDR3 nucleotide sequence: TGCAGTGCTAGAACCCGGACTAGCGAGGGCGAGCAGTACTTC.

This clonotype has a count of ten or more. CDR3 sequence (DNA): TGCGCCAGCAGTCCCCGAGGGGACAGTCGAGCGGAGACCCAGTACTTC. This codes for CASSPRGDSRAETQYF. V and J are TRBV5-1 and TRBJ2-5; TRBD1 matches at 7 bases. This CDR3 has 16 residues. V gave up 5 bases and J gave up 5 bases; unmatched junction bases: 15. Germline V gene lookup returns CDR1 SGHRS and CDR2 YFSETQ.

The J gene is TRBJ2-7, the V gene TRBV27, with 7 bases aligning to TRBD2. The CDR3 loop spans 15 amino acids. The trim removed 5 bases at V and 4 bases at J, leaving 11 bases unmatched. Germline V CDR1 and CDR2: MNHEY, SMNVEV (reference sequence). The CDR3 nucleotides read TGTGCCAGCAGTCTTGTTGGGGAGGGTGGATACGAGCAGTACTTC. Translated, it gives CASSLVGEGGYEQYF.

The V and J genes are TRBV12-5 and TRBJ2-5, with a weak D call TRBD1 (6 bases). Trimming stripped 2 bases from V and 7 bases from J, with 17 bases between. The CDR3 runs to 15 residues. Germline V lookup: CDR1 LGHNT, CDR2 FRNRAP. CDR3 amino acids: CASGLLDREEGTQYF. The CDR3 DNA is TGTGCTAGTGGTTTGTTGGACAGAGAAGAAGGGACCCAGTACTTC.

This clonotype was recorded many times. The CDR3 here is CAWSVSLGRGDQPQHF. In nucleotides, the CDR3 is TGTGCCTGGAGTGTAAGTTTGGGCAGGGGTGACCAGCCCCAGCATTTT. The J gene is TRBJ1-5, the V gene TRBV30; TRBD1 is a possible D gene (6 bases). Per the germline V gene, CDR1 is GTSNPN and CDR2 is SVGIG (reference sequence). V lost 0 bases, J lost 7 bases, and 19 bases lay in between. CDR3 length equals 16 residues.

This clonotype was seen at least ten times. V usage is TRBV5-1 and J usage is TRBJ2-5, with no clear D. Between the trimmed V and J ends, which lost 0 bases and 7 bases, there was a span of 7 bases. Per the germline V gene, CDR1 is SGHRS and CDR2 is YFSETQ. The CDR3 has 12 residues. The CDR3 region has the DNA TGCGCCAGCAGCTTGGAGGTCGGGACCCAGTACTTC. Amino acid sequence: CASSLEVGTQYF.

This clonotype has more than one count but fewer than ten. This chain uses TRBV7-9 with TRBJ2-4, with a weak D call TRBD2 (6 bases). Trimming removed 4 bases at V and 0 bases at J, with 13 bases between. The CDR3 sequence is 16 residues long. Germline V gives CDR1 SEHNR, CDR2 FQNEAQ (reference sequence). The CDR3 sequence is CASSSQRSGAKNIQYF. CDR3 nucleotides: TGTGCCAGCAGCTCGCAACGTAGCGGAGCCAAAAACATTCAGTACTTC.

This clonotype was recorded many times. This chain joins TRBV19 and TRBJ2-5; TRBD1 is a possible D gene (6 bases). The CDR3 sequence is 15 residues long. V was trimmed by 2 bases and J by 0 bases, leaving 10 bases between them. Germline CDR1 reads LNHDA; CDR2 reads SQIVND (reference sequence). The CDR3: CASSIRGTYQETQYF. DNA for the CDR3: TGTGCCAGTAGTATACGTGGGACATACCAAGAGACCCAGTACTTC.

The gene calls are TRBV9 and TRBJ2-7, with D possibly TRBD1 on 6 matching bases. The CDR3 contains 16 residues. Trimming removed 0 bases at V and 4 bases at J, with 17 bases between. Per the germline V gene, CDR1 is SGDLS and CDR2 is YYNGEE. CDR3 residues: CASSVGGHDSIYEQYF. The CDR3 DNA reads TGTGCCAGCAGCGTAGGGGGACACGATAGCATTTACGAGCAGTACTTC.

The table lists this clonotype with many counts. This rearrangement joins TRBV7-9 to TRBJ2-7, with D hard to call. Germline V gives CDR1 SEHNR, CDR2 FQNEAQ (reference sequence). The CDR3 extends over 14 amino acids. V lost 4 bases to trimming and J lost 2 bases, with 12 bases between them. The DNA of the CDR3 is TGTGCCAGCAGCTACCCCCACGTCCCCTACGAGCAGTACTTC. Encoded protein: CASSYPHVPYEQYF.

This clonotype was recorded many times. The chain's CDR3 is CASSQAFGRPLAKNIQYF. The CDR3 coding sequence is TGTGCCAGCAGCCAAGCTTTCGGCAGGCCACTAGCCAAAAACATTCAGTACTTC. The J gene is TRBJ2-4, the V gene TRBV3-1, with D hard to call. Germline CDR1 reads LGHDT; CDR2 reads YNNKEL (reference sequence). V was shortened by 1 base and J by 0 bases, with 16 bases between the two germline ends. The CDR3 has 18 amino acids.

This clonotype was counted many times. This chain links TRBV24-1 with TRBJ1-1; TRBD1 might be the D (6 bases). V shed 0 bases and J shed 14 bases, with 15 bases lying between them. Germline V lookup: CDR1 KGHDR, CDR2 SFDVKD. This CDR3 region has 13 residues. The CDR3: CATSDLGDTDVFF. Here the CDR3 DNA reads TGTGCCACCAGTGATTTGGGGGACACAGATGTGTTCTTT.

This clonotype showed up many times. CDR3 coding DNA: TGTGCCAGCAGATCCGTCCGGGACACTCGGACCTATAATTCACCCCTCCACTTT. Encoded protein: CASRSVRDTRTYNSPLHF. The chain carries TRBV6-5 and TRBJ1-6; TRBD1 might be the D (6 bases). The CDR3 covers 18 residues. V was shortened by 6 bases and J by 2 bases, with 20 bases between the two germline ends. Germline V gene lookup returns CDR1 MNHEY and CDR2 SVGAGI.

This chain uses TRBV7-3 with TRBJ2-7; 7 nucleotides line up with TRBD1. This CDR3 has 15 amino acids. Trimming at V came to 1 base and at J to 1 base, leaving 4 bases not matched to a gene. The V gene's germline CDR1 is SGHTA and CDR2 FQGTGA. CDR3 in amino acids: CASSLNPGQSYEQYF. The CDR3 DNA sequence: TGTGCCAGCAGCTTAAATCCGGGACAGTCCTACGAGCAGTACTTC.